The sequence of this T cell receptor beta chain was determined in a study of blood T cell repertoires in COVID-19. In the original processing: Amplification with reference gene primers provided the estimates of nucleated cell counts. Measured with immunoSEQ multiplex PCR; TCRdb has only the in-frame clones, and not every one. V, J and clone size were drawn from that table, and D and trimming were deduced from the DNA. This table has roughly 300,000 clones, roughly 79% appearing once. This CDR3 has 17 amino acids. Trimming took 1 base from V and 5 from J, leaving 18 bases between them. From germline, CDR1 is MNHNS and CDR2 SASEGT.

The sequence derives from a woman aged 55-75 years with active or convalescent COVID-19. The chain is built from TRBV6-1 and TRBJ1-5, with D unresolved. The sample consisted of peripheral blood. The CDR3 sequence: CASSEDEMGGGYQPQHF. DNA for the CDR3: TGTGCCAGCAGTGAAGACGAGATGGGAGGCGGATATCAGCCCCAGCATTTT.